The sequence of this TCR beta chain was determined in a study of T cells expressing NK-cell markers. Study summary: One of eight sequenced donors was HCMV-seronegative; the other seven were seropositive.

This CDR3 has 12 amino acids. The germline V gene has CDR1 MNHEY and CDR2 SMNVEV (reference sequence). After re-calling the 5' RACE reads, TCRdb lists one entry per CDR3 protein, DNA absent. In all, the sample yields a few hundred thousand distinct CDR3 sequences. The sample comprised blood T cells: a sorted CD56 or NKG2C T cell subset, CD4+ or CD8+ T cells, or bulk PBMC T cells (not recorded which). The V gene is TRBV27, the J gene TRBJ1-5; TCRdb lists TRBD1, though no DNA is available to test this call. This TCR derives from a man aged 18 to 69 in good health. This CDR3 is CASWDRDQPQHF.